This T cell receptor beta chain was profiled in a study of shared clonotypes between healthy human individuals. Note on this clone: The sample contains more than one DNA sequence encoding this CDR3.

Authors' processing steps: Junction-only immunoSEQ data arrived without quality scores, meaning filtering differed. Data came from immunoSEQ multiplex PCR; TCRdb stores just in-frame clones and leaves some out. The DNA gave D and trimming, while V, J and clone size come from that table. The table shows 2 million to 2.5 million clones, with 85% to 95% occurring only once. CDR3 length equals 13 residues. Between the trimmed V and J ends, which lost 1 base and 0 bases, there was a span of 4 bases. CDR1 SGHDT and CDR2 YYEEEE come from the germline V gene. The V gene is TRBV5-6, the J gene TRBJ1-1; D is uncertain. The TCR sequence derives from a man between 18 and 29 years old in good health. Some clones in this sample may be carry-over from other donors' samples. Sequenced material: naive CD4+ T cells from PBMCs. Subset in this sample: CD45RA+ positively selected. This CDR3 reads CASSLRMNTEAFF. The CDR3 DNA follows: TGTGCCAGCAGCTTGCGGATGAACACTGAAGCTTTCTTT.